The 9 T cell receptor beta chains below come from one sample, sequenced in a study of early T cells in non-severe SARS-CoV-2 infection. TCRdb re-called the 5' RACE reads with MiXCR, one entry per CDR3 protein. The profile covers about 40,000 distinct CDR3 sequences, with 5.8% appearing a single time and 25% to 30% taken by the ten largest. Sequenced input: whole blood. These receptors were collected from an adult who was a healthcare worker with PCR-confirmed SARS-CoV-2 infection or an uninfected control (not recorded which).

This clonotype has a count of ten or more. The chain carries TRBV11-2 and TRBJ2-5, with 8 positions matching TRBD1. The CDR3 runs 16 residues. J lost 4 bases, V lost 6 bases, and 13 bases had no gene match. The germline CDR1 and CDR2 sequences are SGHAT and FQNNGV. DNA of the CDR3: TGTGCCAGCAGTTCCGGTGGCAGGGGGCTTGGAGAGACCCAGTACTTC. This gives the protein CASSSGGRGLGETQYF. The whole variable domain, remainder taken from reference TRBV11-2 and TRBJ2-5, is EAGVAQSPRYKIIEKRQSVAFWCNPISGHATLYWYQQILGQGPKLLIQFQNNGVVDDSQLPKDRFSAERLKGVDSTLKIQPAKLEDSAVYLCASSSGGRGLGETQYFGPGTRLLVL.

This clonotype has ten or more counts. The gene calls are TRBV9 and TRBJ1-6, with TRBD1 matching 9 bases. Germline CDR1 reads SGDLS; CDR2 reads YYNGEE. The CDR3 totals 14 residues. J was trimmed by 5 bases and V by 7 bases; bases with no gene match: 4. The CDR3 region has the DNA TGTGCCAGCGGGAGACAGGGGGATAATTCACCCCTCCACTTT. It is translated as CASGRQGDNSPLHF.

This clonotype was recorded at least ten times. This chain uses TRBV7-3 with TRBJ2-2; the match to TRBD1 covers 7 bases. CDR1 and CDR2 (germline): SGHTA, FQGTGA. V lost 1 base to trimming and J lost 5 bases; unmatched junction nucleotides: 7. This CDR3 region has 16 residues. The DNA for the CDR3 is TGTGCCAGCAGCTTAAATTCAGGGGGACGGACCGGGGAGCTGTTTTTT. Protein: CASSLNSGGRTGELFF.

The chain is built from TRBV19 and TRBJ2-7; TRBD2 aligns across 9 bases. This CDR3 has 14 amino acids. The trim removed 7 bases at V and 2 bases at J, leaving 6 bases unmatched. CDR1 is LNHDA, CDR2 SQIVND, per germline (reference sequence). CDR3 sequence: CASMSTSGTYEQYF. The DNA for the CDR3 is TGTGCCAGTATGTCGACTAGCGGTACCTACGAGCAGTACTTC.

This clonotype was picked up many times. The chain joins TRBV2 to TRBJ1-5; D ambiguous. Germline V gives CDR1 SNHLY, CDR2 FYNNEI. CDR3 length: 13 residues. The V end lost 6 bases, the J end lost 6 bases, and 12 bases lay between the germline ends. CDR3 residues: CASRIEGFQPQHF. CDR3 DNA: TGTGCCAGCAGAATTGAAGGGTTTCAGCCCCAGCATTTT.

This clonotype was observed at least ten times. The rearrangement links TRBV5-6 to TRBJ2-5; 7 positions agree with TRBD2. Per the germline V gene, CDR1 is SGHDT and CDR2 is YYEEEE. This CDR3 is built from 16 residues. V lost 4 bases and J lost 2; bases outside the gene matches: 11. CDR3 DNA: TGTGCCAGCAGCCAACTAGCGATAGGCGGGCAAGAGACCCAGTACTTC. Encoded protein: CASSQLAIGGQETQYF.

The CDR3: CATSDHGQFTGELFF. The CDR3, as DNA: TGTGCCACCAGTGACCACGGACAGTTCACCGGGGAGCTGTTTTTT. This chain connects TRBV24-1 to TRBJ2-2; perhaps TRBD1 as D (6 bases). The V gene lost 4 bases and the J gene lost 4 bases, with 12 bases spanning the gap. Germline lookup yields CDR1 KGHDR and CDR2 SFDVKD. The CDR3 runs 15 residues.

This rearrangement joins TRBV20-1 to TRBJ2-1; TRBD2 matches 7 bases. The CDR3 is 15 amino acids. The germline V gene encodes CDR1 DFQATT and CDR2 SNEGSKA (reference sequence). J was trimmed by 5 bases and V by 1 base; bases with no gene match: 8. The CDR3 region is CSARAGLVWNNEQFF. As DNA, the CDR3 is TGCAGTGCTAGAGCAGGACTAGTCTGGAACAATGAGCAGTTCTTC.

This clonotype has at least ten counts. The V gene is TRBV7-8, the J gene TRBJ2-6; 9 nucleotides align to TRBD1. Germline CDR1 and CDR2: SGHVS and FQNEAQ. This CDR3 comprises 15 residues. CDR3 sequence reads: CATDRGASGANVLTF. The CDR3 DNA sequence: TGTGCGACAGACAGGGGGGCCTCTGGGGCCAACGTCCTGACTTTC. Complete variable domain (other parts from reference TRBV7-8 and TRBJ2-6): GAGVSQSPRYKVAKRGQDVALRCDPISGHVSLFWYQQALGQGPEFLTYFQNEAQLDKSGLPSDRFFAERPEGSVSTLKIQRTQQEDSAVYLCATDRGASGANVLTFGAGSRLTVL.